This T cell receptor (beta chain) was profiled in a study of human T cells and chemical hapten exposure. Whole-study context: An area of 2 cm by roughly 2 cm on upper inner arm skin received 2% DPC for sensitization. Per-sample TCR yields varied mainly from small pooled library volume differences. Findings and caveats of the study: TCRs at high frequency, those above 1 in 1000, did not change with DPC sensitization.

In the library, unique molecular identifiers were attached to individual cDNA molecules. TCRdb passed the RACE reads through MiXCR, listing each CDR3 protein once. The top ten hold roughly 24% of the sample, which has around 44,000 distinct CDR3 sequences, about 4.2% seen once. In its sample, this clonotype was seen many times. Its specificity is unknown. Time point here: patch test 1, 2 weeks after DPC sensitization. Specified treatment: therapeutic diphenylcyclopropenone sensitization with weekly scalp DPC. The authors' total RNA extraction used unfractionated whole blood. The germline V and J ends were trimmed by 5 bases and 9 bases, with 11 bases remaining between them. CDR3 length: 12 amino acids. CDR1 SEHNR and CDR2 FQNEAQ come from the germline V gene (reference sequence).

The sequencing here drew on whole blood, taken in connection with sensitization to the hapten diphenylcyclopropenone (DPC). This TCR came from a man in his fifties with alopecia areata. Some clones in this sample may be carry-over from other donors' samples. The chain couples TRBV7-9 to TRBJ1-5; D not certain. As DNA, the CDR3 is TGTGCCAGCAGCGACGAGATAGGGCCCCAGCATTTT. Translation: CASSDEIGPQHF.